The 20 T cell receptor beta chains reported below all come from one sample, sequenced in a study of human T cells and chemical hapten exposure. This sample's time point: patch test 1, 2 weeks after DPC sensitization. Treatment meaning: therapeutic diphenylcyclopropenone sensitization with weekly scalp DPC. From the RACE reads, TCRdb called clonotypes with MiXCR, one entry per CDR3 protein. The table shows more than 150,000 distinct CDR3 sequences, with roughly 15% occurring only once. Sequences were derived from whole blood, sampled in connection with sensitization to the hapten diphenylcyclopropenone (DPC). These receptors came from a woman aged 30 to 39 with alopecia areata. Some clones in this sample may be carry-over from other donors' samples.

The J gene is TRBJ1-6, the V gene TRBV20-1; 12 bases match TRBD1. Germline CDR1 is DFQATT and CDR2 is SNEGSKA (reference sequence). The CDR3 sequence is 15 residues long. V gave up 1 base and J gave up 9 bases; unmatched junction bases: 4. The CDR3 region has the DNA TGCAGTGCTAGAGTGGGACAGGGGGCTGCTTCACCCCTCCACTTT. Its protein is CSARVGQGAASPLHF.

V is TRBV7-9 and J is TRBJ1-6; 8 bases match TRBD1. V dropped 4 bases and J dropped 5; count of bases not matched to a gene: 10. Germline values: CDR1 SEHNR, CDR2 FQNEAQ (reference sequence). The CDR3 runs to 17 residues. The CDR3 loop is CASSSTRTGRNNSPLHF. For the CDR3, the DNA is TGTGCCAGCAGCTCCACCCGGACAGGGAGAAATAATTCACCCCTCCACTTT.

This clonotype was seen at least ten times. The chain links TRBV7-9 to TRBJ2-1; TRBD1 or TRBD2 may be the D gene (5 bases each). Germline V CDR1 and CDR2: SEHNR, FQNEAQ (reference sequence). This CDR3 has 12 amino acids. The germline V and J ends were trimmed by 5 bases and 8 bases, with 10 bases remaining between them. CDR3 nucleotide sequence: TGTGCCAGCAGCGTGGGACGTGATGAGCAGTTCTTC. It specifies CASSVGRDEQFF.

This clonotype was seen at least ten times. The gene calls are TRBV4-1 and TRBJ1-5, with D unresolved. Trimming pared 0 bases from V and 0 bases from J, leaving 6 bases between. The CDR3 extends over 15 amino acids. Germline values: CDR1 MGHRA, CDR2 YSYEKL. The CDR3 is CASSQDASSNQPQHF. The CDR3 nucleotides read TGCGCCAGCAGCCAAGATGCCAGTAGCAATCAGCCCCAGCATTTT.

This clonotype was counted between two and nine times. The V gene is TRBV20-1, the J gene TRBJ2-7; the D is unclear. The V end lost 6 bases, the J end lost 2 bases, and 17 bases lay between the germline ends. CDR3 length: 14 residues. Germline V gene lookup returns CDR1 DFQATT and CDR2 SNEGSKA (reference sequence). In nucleotides, the CDR3 is TGCAGTGCCGGATCGGGCGGCAGAACCTACGAGCAGTACTTC. This codes for CSAGSGGRTYEQYF.

This clonotype was seen a handful of times. J is TRBJ2-7 and V is TRBV9; the D call may be TRBD1 or TRBD2 (5 bases each). The CDR3 loop spans 14 amino acids. Per the germline V gene, CDR1 is SGDLS and CDR2 is YYNGEE. The V end was cut by 3 bases, the J end by 0 bases, with 10 bases between. DNA for the CDR3: TGTGCCAGCAGCGGTTCAGGGACCTCCTACGAGCAGTACTTC. Its translation: CASSGSGTSYEQYF.

J is TRBJ1-1 and V is TRBV7-2, with D maybe TRBD1 (5 bases). Between the trimmed V and J ends, which lost 1 base and 10 bases, there was a span of 16 bases. CDR3 length: 14 amino acids. Germline V gene sequence: CDR1 SGHTA, CDR2 FQGNSA. The CDR3 sequence is CASSLEAGKGVAFF. Written as DNA, the CDR3 is TGTGCCAGCAGCTTAGAGGCAGGGAAAGGGGTAGCTTTCTTT.

The chain joins TRBV7-9 to TRBJ2-3, with unresolved D. The germline V gene encodes CDR1 SEHNR and CDR2 FQNEAQ (reference sequence). This CDR3 has 12 amino acids. Trimming removed 5 bases at V and 10 bases at J, with 13 bases between. The chain's CDR3 is CASSQAGRAQYF. CDR3 nucleotide sequence: TGTGCCAGCAGCCAGGCCGGAAGGGCGCAGTATTTT.

This clonotype was found a few times. The J gene is TRBJ1-2, the V gene TRBV19, with 7 positions matching TRBD1. V trimming: 5 bases; J trimming: 3 bases; junction bases outside the gene matches: 6. The germline CDR1 and CDR2 sequences are LNHDA and SQIVND (reference sequence). CDR3 size: 14 residues. This chain's CDR3 is CASSRDSVDYGYTF. CDR3 bases: TGTGCCAGTAGTCGGGACAGTGTTGACTATGGCTACACCTTC.

This clonotype was counted only a few times. This chain uses TRBV20-1 with TRBJ2-7; unclear D gene. Trimming cost V 1 base and J 2 bases, with 12 bases left between them. CDR1 is DFQATT and CDR2 is SNEGSKA in the germline V gene (reference sequence). This CDR3 has 14 residues. CDR3 coding DNA: TGCAGTGCTAGAGGACTCCTTCTTACCTACGAGCAGTACTTC. Residues: CSARGLLLTYEQYF.

The chain is built from TRBV6-6 and TRBJ2-7; D remains ambiguous. V was pared by 10 bases and J by 6 bases, with 19 bases between. Germline V lookup: CDR1 MNHNY, CDR2 SVGAGI (reference sequence). The CDR3 has 13 residues. This chain's CDR3 is CAISATPASEQYF. The CDR3 nucleotides read TGTGCCATCTCCGCGACCCCAGCTTCCGAGCAGTACTTC.

This clonotype appeared a few times. This CDR3 is CASSAQPGTDTQYF. DNA of the CDR3: TGTGCCAGCAGCGCACAGCCAGGCACAGATACGCAGTATTTT. V gene TRBV7-7 combines with J gene TRBJ2-3; no definite D call. The V gene lost 5 bases and the J gene lost 1 base, with 10 bases spanning the gap. CDR3 length: 14 residues. CDR1 is SSHAT, CDR2 FNYEAQ, per germline (reference sequence). Supplemented by reference TRBV7-7 and TRBJ2-3, the full variable domain reads GAGVSQSPRYKVTKRGQDVTLRCDPISSHATLYWYQQALGQGPEFLTYFNYEAQPDKSGLPSDRFSAERPEGSISTLTIQRTEQRDSAMYRCASSAQPGTDTQYFGPGTRLTVL.

The V call is TRBV27, the J call TRBJ2-3, with D hard to call. Trimming shortened V by 3 bases and J by 2 bases, and 12 bases separated the two germline ends. CDR3 length: 15 residues. Germline V gives CDR1 MNHEY, CDR2 SMNVEV (reference sequence). CDR3 loop: CASSFRDPITDTQYF. DNA for the CDR3: TGTGCCAGCAGTTTCAGAGATCCAATCACAGATACGCAGTATTTT.

This clonotype was seen a handful of times. The chain uses TRBV30 and TRBJ2-2, with TRBD2 matching over 12 bases. The CDR3 loop spans 16 amino acids. J was trimmed by 4 bases and V by 3 bases; bases with no gene match: 6. CDR1 is GTSNPN, CDR2 SVGIG, per germline (reference sequence). The CDR3 sequence: CAWRLAGGVGTGELFF. CDR3 sequence (DNA): TGTGCCTGGAGGCTAGCGGGAGGGGTCGGCACCGGGGAGCTGTTTTTT.

The V gene is TRBV7-2, the J gene TRBJ2-7; TRBD2 matches 8 bases. Trimming removed 2 bases from V and 0 bases from J; junction bases left unmatched: 6. The CDR3 length is 16 residues. In germline, CDR1 is SGHTA, CDR2 FQGNSA. The CDR3 DNA reads TGTGCCAGCAGCTTATACAGCGGGGGCAGCTCCTACGAGCAGTACTTC. It encodes CASSLYSGGSSYEQYF.

This clonotype was observed at least ten times. The chain couples TRBV29-1 to TRBJ2-7, with 12 bases that match TRBD1. The germline CDR1 and CDR2 sequences are SQVTM and ANQGSEA. The CDR3 contains 13 residues. The trim removed 1 base at V and 11 bases at J, leaving 6 bases unmatched. The CDR3: CSVEAGTGGAEYF. As DNA, the CDR3 is TGCAGCGTTGAAGCCGGGACAGGGGGCGCGGAGTACTTC.

The V and J genes are TRBV30 and TRBJ1-2; the D gene is possibly TRBD1 (6 bases). Germline V gene data show CDR1 as GTSNPN and CDR2 as SVGIG (reference sequence). Trimming left V 5 bases short and J 4 bases short, with 17 bases between. This CDR3 is built from 14 residues. This chain's CDR3 is CAWVKGGRSYGYTF. CDR3 bases: TGTGCCTGGGTGAAAGGGGGTCGAAGCTATGGCTACACCTTC.

This clonotype was counted many times. The chain uses TRBV4-3 and TRBJ2-3; TRBD2 aligns across 12 bases. The germline CDR1 and CDR2 sequences are LGHNA and YSLEER. The CDR3 consists of 16 residues. With 0 bases clipped from V and 5 bases from J, the junction kept 3 bases outside the gene matches. CDR3 residues: CASSQDRGLAGDTQYF. The CDR3 coding sequence is TGCGCCAGCAGCCAAGATCGGGGACTAGCGGGAGATACGCAGTATTTT.

The rearrangement joins TRBV27 to TRBJ1-1; the match to TRBD1 covers 11 bases. With 5 bases clipped from V and 0 bases from J, the junction kept 8 bases outside the gene matches. Germline loops: CDR1 MNHEY, CDR2 SMNVEV (reference sequence). The CDR3 has 17 amino acids. The CDR3 is CASSKKGQGVLNTEAFF. The CDR3 DNA sequence: TGTGCCAGCAGTAAAAAGGGACAGGGGGTCTTGAACACTGAAGCTTTCTTT.

This clonotype was observed many times. V is TRBV5-4 and J is TRBJ1-5, with 9 positions matching TRBD1. Germline values: CDR1 SGHNT, CDR2 YYREEE (reference sequence). The CDR3 runs to 14 residues. Germline trimming cut 2 bases from V and 7 bases from J; bases unmatched to any gene: 4. CDR3 protein: CASSLQGADQPQHF. The CDR3 DNA reads as TGTGCCAGCAGCTTACAGGGGGCGGACCAGCCCCAGCATTTT.